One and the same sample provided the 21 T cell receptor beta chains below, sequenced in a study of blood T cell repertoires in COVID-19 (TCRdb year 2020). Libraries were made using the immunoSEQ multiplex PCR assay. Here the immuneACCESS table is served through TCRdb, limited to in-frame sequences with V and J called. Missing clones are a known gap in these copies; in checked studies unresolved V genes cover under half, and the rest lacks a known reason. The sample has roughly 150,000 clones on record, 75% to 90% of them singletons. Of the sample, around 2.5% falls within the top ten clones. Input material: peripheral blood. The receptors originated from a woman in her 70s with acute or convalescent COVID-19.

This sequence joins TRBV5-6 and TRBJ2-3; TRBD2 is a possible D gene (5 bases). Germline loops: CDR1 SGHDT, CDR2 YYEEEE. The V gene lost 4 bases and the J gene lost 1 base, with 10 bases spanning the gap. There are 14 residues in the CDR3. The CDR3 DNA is TGTGCCAGCAGCCGAGGGTTGGGCACAGATACGCAGTATTTT. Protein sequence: CASSRGLGTDTQYF.

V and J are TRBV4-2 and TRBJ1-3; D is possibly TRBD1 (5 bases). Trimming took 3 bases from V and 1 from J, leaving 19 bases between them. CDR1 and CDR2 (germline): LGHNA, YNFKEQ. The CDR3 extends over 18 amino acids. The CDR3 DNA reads TGTGCCAGCAGCCACCCCCCCGGGGGGGTTGCGTCTGGAAACACCATATATTTT. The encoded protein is CASSHPPGGVASGNTIYF.

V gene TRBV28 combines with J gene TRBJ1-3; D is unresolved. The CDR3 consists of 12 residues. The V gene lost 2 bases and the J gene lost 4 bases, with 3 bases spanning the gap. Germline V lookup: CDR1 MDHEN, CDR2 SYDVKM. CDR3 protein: CASSLQGNTIYF. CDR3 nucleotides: TGTGCCAGCAGTTTACAGGGAAACACCATATATTTT.

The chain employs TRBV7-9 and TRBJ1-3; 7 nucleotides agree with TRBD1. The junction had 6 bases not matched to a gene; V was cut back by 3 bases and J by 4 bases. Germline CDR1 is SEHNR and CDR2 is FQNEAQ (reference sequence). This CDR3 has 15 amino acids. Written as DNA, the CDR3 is TGTGCCAGCAGCTTTACAGGGGTTGCGGGAAACACCATATATTTT. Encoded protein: CASSFTGVAGNTIYF. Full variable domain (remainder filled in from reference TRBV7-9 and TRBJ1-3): DTGVSQNPRHKITKRGQNVTFRCDPISEHNRLYWYRQTLGQGPEFLTYFQNEAQLEKSRLLSDRFSAERPKGSFSTLEIQRTEQGDSAMYLCASSFTGVAGNTIYFGEGSWLTVV.

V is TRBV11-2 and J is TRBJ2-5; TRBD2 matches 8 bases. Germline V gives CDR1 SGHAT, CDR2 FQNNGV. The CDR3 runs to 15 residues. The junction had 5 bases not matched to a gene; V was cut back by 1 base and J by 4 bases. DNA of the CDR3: TGTGCCAGCAGCTTAGGGGCGGGGGGTTTAGAGACCCAGTACTTC. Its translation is CASSLGAGGLETQYF.

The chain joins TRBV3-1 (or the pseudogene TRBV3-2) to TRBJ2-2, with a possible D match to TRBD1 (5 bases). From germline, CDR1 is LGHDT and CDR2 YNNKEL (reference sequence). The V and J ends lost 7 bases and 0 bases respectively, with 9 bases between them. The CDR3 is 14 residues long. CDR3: CASNRQPNTGELFF. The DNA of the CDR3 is TGTGCCAGCAACCGACAGCCGAACACCGGGGAGCTGTTTTTT.

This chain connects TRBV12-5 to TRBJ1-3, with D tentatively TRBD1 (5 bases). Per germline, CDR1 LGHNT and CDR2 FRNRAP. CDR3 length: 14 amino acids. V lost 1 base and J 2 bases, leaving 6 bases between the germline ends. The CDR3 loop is CASGLGTTGNTIYF. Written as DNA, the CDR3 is TGTGCTAGTGGTTTGGGGACAACTGGAAACACCATATATTTT.

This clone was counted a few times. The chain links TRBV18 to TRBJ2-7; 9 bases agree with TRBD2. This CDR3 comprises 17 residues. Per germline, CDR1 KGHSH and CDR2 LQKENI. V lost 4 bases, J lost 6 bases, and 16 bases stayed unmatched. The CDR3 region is CASSLIPGTSLVGEQYF. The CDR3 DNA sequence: TGTGCCAGCTCACTAATCCCCGGGACTAGCCTAGTCGGCGAGCAGTACTTC.

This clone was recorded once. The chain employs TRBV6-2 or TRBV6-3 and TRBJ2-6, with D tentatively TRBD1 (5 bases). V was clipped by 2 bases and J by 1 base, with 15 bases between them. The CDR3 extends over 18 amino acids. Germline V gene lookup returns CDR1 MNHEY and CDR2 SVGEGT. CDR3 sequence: CASSYGSGKASGANVLTF. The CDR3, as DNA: TGTGCCAGCAGTTACGGCTCAGGGAAGGCATCTGGGGCCAACGTCCTGACTTTC.

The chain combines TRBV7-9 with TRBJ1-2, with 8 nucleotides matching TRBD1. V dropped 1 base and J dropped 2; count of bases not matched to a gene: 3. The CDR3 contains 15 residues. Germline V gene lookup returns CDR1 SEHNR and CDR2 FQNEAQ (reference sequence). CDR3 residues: CASSLDGTGNYGYTF. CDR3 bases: TGTGCCAGCAGCTTAGACGGGACAGGCAACTATGGCTACACCTTC.

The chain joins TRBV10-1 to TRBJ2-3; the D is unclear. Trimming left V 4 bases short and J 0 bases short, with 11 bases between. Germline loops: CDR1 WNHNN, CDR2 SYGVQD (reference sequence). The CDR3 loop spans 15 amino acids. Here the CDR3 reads CASSAGKTSTDTQYF. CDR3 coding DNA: TGCGCCAGCAGTGCTGGTAAAACTAGCACAGATACGCAGTATTTT.

The CDR3 here is CASSLSGGAWTDTQYF. Here the CDR3 DNA reads TGCGCCAGCAGCCTTAGCGGGGGGGCCTGGACAGATACGCAGTATTTT. The chain couples TRBV4-1 to TRBJ2-3, with 11 bases aligning to TRBD2. Per germline, CDR1 MGHRA and CDR2 YSYEKL. The V segment lost 4 bases and the J segment 3 bases; nucleotides outside the gene matches: 6. The CDR3 length is 16 residues.

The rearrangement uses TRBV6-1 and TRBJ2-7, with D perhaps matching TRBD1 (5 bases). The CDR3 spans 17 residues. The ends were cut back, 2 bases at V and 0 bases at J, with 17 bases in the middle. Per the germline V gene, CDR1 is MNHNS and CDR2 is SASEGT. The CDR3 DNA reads TGTGCCAGCAGTGAACAAGAGGACACTTATAGCTCCTACGAGCAGTACGTC. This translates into CASSEQEDTYSSYEQYV.

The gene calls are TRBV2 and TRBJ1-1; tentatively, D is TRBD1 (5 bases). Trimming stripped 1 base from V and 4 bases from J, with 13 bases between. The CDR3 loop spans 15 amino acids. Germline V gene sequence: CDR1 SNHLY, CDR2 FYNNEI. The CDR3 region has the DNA TGTGCCAGCAGTGAAGTTCGGGGGAGTGGCACTGAAGCTTTCTTT. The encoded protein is CASSEVRGSGTEAFF.

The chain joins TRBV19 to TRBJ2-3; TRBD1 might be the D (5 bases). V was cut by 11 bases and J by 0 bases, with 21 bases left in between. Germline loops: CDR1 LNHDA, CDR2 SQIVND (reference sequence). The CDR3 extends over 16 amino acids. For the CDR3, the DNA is TGTGCCCCCCAGAGTCAGGGAACCCCTAGCACAGATACGCAGTATTTT. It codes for CAPQSQGTPSTDTQYF.

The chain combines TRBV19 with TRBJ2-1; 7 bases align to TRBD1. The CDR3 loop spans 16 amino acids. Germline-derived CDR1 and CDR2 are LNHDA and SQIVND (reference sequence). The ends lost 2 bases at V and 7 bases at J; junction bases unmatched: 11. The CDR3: CASSIWTGRRLNEQFF. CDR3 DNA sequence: TGTGCCAGTAGTATATGGACAGGCCGCCGGTTGAATGAGCAGTTCTTC.

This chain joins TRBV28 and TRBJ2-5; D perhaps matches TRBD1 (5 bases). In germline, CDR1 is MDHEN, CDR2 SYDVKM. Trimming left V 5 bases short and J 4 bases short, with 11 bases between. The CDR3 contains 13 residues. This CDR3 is CASSQGLGETQYF. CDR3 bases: TGTGCCAGCAGTCAGGGTCTAGGAGAGACCCAGTACTTC. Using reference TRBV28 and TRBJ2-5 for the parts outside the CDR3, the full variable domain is DVKVTQSSRYLVKRTGEKVFLECVQDMDHENMFWYRQDPGLGLRLIYFSYDVKMKEKGDIPEGYSVSREKKERFSLILESASTNQTSMYLCASSQGLGETQYFGPGTRLLVL.

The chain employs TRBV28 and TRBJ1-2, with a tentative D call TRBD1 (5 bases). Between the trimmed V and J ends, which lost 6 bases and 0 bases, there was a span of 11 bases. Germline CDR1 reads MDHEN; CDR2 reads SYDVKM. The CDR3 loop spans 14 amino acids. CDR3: CASSPGGANYGYTF. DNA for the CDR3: TGTGCCAGCAGCCCGGGGGGGGCTAACTATGGCTACACCTTC.

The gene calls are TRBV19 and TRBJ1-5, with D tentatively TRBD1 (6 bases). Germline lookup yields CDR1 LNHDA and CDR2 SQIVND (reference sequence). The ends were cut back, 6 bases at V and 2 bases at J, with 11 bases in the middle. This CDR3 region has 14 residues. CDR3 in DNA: TGTGCCAGTAGCCCATCAGGGGGCAATCAGCCCCAGCATTTT. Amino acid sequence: CASSPSGGNQPQHF.

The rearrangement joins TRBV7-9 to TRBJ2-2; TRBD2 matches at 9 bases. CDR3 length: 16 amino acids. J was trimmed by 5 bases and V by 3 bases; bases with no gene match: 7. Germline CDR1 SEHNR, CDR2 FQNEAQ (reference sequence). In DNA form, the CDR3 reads TGTGCCAGCAGCTTTGCGGGGGGGCTCACGACCGGGGAGCTGTTTTTT. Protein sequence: CASSFAGGLTTGELFF.

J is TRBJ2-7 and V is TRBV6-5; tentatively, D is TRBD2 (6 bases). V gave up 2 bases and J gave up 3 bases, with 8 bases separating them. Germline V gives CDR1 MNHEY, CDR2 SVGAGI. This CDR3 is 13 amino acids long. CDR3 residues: CASSYRRGYEQYV. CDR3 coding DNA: TGTGCCAGCAGTTACCGGAGGGGCTACGAGCAGTACGTC.